This TCR beta chain was identified during a study of T cell responses to AZD1222 COVID-19 vaccine. On the study more broadly: Pooled together were second doses at about 4 or about 12 weeks.

Libraries were prepared by immunoSEQ multiplex PCR; TCRdb keeps only in-frame clonotypes and omits some of them. The data show over 100,000 clones, more than 85% seen once. This clone appeared once. What it recognizes is unknown. With V trimmed by 5 bases and J by 5 bases, 11 bases remained unmatched. The CDR3 has 14 amino acids. The germline V gene encodes CDR1 SQVTM and CDR2 ANQGSEA. Study results and limitations: Following two doses of AZD1222, Spike-specific TCR breadth and depth rose. Spike was spanned by vaccine-associated CD4 TCRs, with dominance at 160-218 and 743-854.

This sequence was found in an adult in good health. The chain recombines TRBV29-1 with TRBJ2-7; 8 bases align to TRBD1. Sequencing used peripheral blood, obtained on day 0 of AZD1222 vaccination. The CDR3 DNA reads as TGCAGCGTTACCGACAGGACAGGGAGCAACGAGCAGTACTTC. Translating it yields CSVTDRTGSNEQYF.